The T cell receptor (beta chain) under discussion was sequenced for a study of Graves' ophthalmopathy and Graves' hyperthyroidism. Broader study findings: The model's ophthalmopathy progression predictions had around 67% sensitivity and 72.22% specificity. Ophthalmopathy was separated from stable hyperthyroidism by a 13-signature model with over 85% sensitivity and 81.08% specificity.

V was pared by 9 bases and J by 4 bases, with 18 bases between. The CDR3 sequence is 14 residues long. Germline CDR1 reads MNHNS; CDR2 reads SASEGT. Moderate-to-severe activity, CAS at least 3, NOSPECS at least 4 and duration under 3 months characterized donors with ophthalmopathy. This clonotype was seen many times. Its cognate antigen is unknown. RNA transcripts were the template, and TCR beta CDR3 regions were amplified from them. The authors performed first-round RT-PCR with HTBI primers and then a second-round multiplex PCR. From the multiplex PCR reads, TCRdb called clonotypes with MiXCR, one entry per CDR3 protein. The sample lists approximately 480,000 distinct CDR3 sequences; 13% to 15% were seen once.

The TCR originated in a woman younger than 45 with Graves' ophthalmopathy. This chain connects TRBV6-1 to TRBJ1-2, with D perhaps matching TRBD1 (6 bases). The specimen was blood. The CDR3 protein is CASSPEQGTYGYTF. In DNA form, the CDR3 reads TGTGCCAGTTCCCCGGAGCAGGGGACCTATGGCTACACCTTC.